The 10 T cell receptor beta chains in this list originate from one sample, sequenced in a study of T cell clusters in autoimmune cytopenias. Each sample's input was approximately 0.25 ug genomic DNA, roughly 40,000 genome equivalents. TRB was amplified by touch-down multiplex PCR, primer pools A and B combined. TCRdb re-called the multiplex PCR reads, yielding one record per CDR3 amino acid sequence without DNA. The sample data list fewer than 10,000 distinct CDR3 sequences. The material sequenced was peripheral blood. The receptors shown here come from a human donor with an autoimmune cytopenia or autoimmune hepatitis (not recorded which).

The chain is built from TRBV6-5 and TRBJ1-2; lacking DNA, the TRBD1 call made by TCRdb goes unchecked. CDR3 size: 16 residues. Germline CDR1 reads MNHEY; CDR2 reads SVGAGI. CDR3: CASSPSGTGGLYGYTF.

V is TRBV6-1 and J is TRBJ1-2; no DNA is available, so the TRBD1 call from TCRdb remains unchecked. Per the germline V gene, CDR1 is MNHNS and CDR2 is SASEGT. This CDR3 is built from 13 residues. This chain's CDR3 is CASSEGAGYGYTF.

Judged by frequency, this clonotype is medium-sized. The CDR3 sequence is CATSPQGSDTGELFF. The chain is built from TRBV15 and TRBJ2-2; with no DNA, the TCRdb D assignment of TRBD1 cannot be verified. Germline V gene data show CDR1 as LNHNV and CDR2 as YYDKDF (reference sequence). The CDR3 consists of 15 residues.

The rearrangement links TRBV19 to TRBJ1-5. The CDR3 loop spans 16 amino acids. Germline CDR1 and CDR2: LNHDA and SQIVND (reference sequence). Here the CDR3 reads CASSTLEGRSNQPQHF.

This chain links TRBV20-1 with TRBJ2-1; TCRdb lists TRBD2, though no DNA is available to test this call. The CDR3 extends over 15 amino acids. The germline V gene encodes CDR1 DFQATT and CDR2 SNEGSKA (reference sequence). This chain's CDR3 is CSARALGEAYNEQFF.

This chain joins TRBV6-1 and TRBJ1-5. In germline, CDR1 is MNHNS, CDR2 SASEGT. The CDR3 is made up of 16 amino acids. CDR3 amino acids: CASSPNRGTRYQPQHF.

The chain couples TRBV5-1 to TRBJ2-6. The CDR3 covers 14 residues. Germline CDR1 SGHRS, CDR2 YFSETQ. The CDR3 here is CASKGFSGANVLTF.

The gene calls are TRBV7-9 and TRBJ1-4; TCRdb reports TRBD1, a call that lacks DNA to check it against. This CDR3 region has 12 residues. The germline V gene has CDR1 SEHNR and CDR2 FQNEAQ (reference sequence). The CDR3 here is CASSLPGGKLFF.

V gene TRBV6-1 combines with J gene TRBJ2-1; the D gene TCRdb calls, TRBD1, cannot be checked with no DNA. Germline CDR1 reads MNHNS; CDR2 reads SASEGT. The CDR3 sequence is 16 residues long. The CDR3: CASRRTGTTAYDEQFF.

Judged by frequency, this clonotype is medium-sized (0.01 to 0.1%). The rearrangement links TRBV19 to TRBJ2-7; no DNA is available, so the TRBD1 call from TCRdb remains unchecked. The CDR3 is 16 amino acids. The V gene's germline CDR1 is LNHDA and CDR2 SQIVND (reference sequence). CDR3 in amino acids: CASVPPGLETSYEQYF.